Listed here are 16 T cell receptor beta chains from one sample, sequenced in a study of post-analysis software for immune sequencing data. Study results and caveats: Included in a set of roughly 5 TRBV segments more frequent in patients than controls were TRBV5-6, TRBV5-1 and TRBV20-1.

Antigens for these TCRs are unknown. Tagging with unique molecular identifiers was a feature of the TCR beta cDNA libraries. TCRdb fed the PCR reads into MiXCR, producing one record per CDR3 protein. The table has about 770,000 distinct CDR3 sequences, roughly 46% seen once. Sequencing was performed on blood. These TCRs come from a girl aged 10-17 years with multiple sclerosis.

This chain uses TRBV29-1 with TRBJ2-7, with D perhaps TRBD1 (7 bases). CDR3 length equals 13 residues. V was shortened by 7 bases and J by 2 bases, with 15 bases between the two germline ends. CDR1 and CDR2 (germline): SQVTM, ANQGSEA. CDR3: CSGGGTVTYEQYF. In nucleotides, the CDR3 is TGCAGCGGTGGAGGGACAGTTACCTACGAGCAGTACTTC.

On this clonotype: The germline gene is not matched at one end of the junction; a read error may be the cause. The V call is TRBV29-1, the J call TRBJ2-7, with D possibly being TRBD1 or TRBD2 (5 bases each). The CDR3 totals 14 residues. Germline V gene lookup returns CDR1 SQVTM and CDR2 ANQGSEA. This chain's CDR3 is CSVRRGTESYGQYF. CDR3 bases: TGCAGCGTACGCCGTGGGACGGAGTCGTACGGGCAGTACTTC.

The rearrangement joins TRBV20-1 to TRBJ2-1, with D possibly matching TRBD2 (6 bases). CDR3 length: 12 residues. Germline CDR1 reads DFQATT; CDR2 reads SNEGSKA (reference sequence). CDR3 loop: CSGRDFVHEQFF. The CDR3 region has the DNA TGCAGCGGCCGGGACTTCGTCCATGAGCAGTTCTTC.

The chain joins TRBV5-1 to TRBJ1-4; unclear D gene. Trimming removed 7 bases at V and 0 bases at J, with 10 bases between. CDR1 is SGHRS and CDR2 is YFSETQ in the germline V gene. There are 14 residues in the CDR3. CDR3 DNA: TGCGCCAGCTGTAACAGCCCAACTAATGAAAAACTGTTTTTT. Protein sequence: CASCNSPTNEKLFF.

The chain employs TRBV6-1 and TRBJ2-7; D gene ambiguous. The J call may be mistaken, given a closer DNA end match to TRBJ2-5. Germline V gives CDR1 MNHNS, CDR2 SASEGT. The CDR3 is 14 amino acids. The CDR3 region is CASSDRGYQETQYF. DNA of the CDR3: TGTGCCAGCAGTGATCGCGGCTACCAAGAGACCCAGTACTTC.

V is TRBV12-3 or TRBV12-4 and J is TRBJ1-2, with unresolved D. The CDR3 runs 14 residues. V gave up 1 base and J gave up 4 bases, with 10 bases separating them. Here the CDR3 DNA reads TGTGCCAGCAGTTTAGAGGCCGGATTCTATGGCTACACCTTC. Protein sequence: CASSLEAGFYGYTF.

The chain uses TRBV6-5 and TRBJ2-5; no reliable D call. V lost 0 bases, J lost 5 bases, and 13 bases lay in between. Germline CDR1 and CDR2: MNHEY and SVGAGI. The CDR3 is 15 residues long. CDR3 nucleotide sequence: TGTGCCAGCAGTTACTCGATCGGCATTAGGGAGACCCAGTACTTC. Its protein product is CASSYSIGIRETQYF.

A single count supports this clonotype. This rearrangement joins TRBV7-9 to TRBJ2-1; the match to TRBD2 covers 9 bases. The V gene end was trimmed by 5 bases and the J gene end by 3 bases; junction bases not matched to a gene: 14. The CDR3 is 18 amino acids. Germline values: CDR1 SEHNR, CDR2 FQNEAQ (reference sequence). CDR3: CASSPRTSAQPVYNEQFF. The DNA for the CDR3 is TGTGCCAGCAGCCCTCGGACTAGCGCCCAACCTGTCTACAATGAGCAGTTCTTC.

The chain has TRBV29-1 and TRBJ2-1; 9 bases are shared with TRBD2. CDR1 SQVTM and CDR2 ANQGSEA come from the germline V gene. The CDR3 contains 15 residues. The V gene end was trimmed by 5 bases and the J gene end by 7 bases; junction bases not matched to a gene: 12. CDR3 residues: CSVSKGAGGGNEQFF. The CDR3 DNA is TGCAGCGTTAGTAAGGGAGCGGGAGGTGGTAATGAGCAGTTCTTC.

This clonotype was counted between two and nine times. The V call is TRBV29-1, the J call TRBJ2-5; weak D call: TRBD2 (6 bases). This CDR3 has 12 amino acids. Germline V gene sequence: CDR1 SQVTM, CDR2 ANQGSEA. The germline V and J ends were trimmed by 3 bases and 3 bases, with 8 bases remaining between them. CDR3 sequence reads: CSVDTGEETQYF. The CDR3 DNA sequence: TGCAGCGTTGATACGGGGGAAGAGACCCAGTACTTC.

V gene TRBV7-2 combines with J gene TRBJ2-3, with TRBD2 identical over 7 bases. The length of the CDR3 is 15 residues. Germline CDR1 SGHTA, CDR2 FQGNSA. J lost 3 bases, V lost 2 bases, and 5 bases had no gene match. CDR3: CASSLWGAGTDTQYF. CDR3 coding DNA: TGTGCCAGCAGCTTATGGGGAGCGGGAACAGATACGCAGTATTTT.

This chain's CDR3 is CASSPVWGNSPLHF. Written as DNA, the CDR3 is TGTGCCAGCAGTCCCGTCTGGGGTAATTCACCCCTCCACTTT. V and J are TRBV12-3 or TRBV12-4 and TRBJ1-6; D remains ambiguous. V lost 5 bases and J lost 6, with 11 bases in between. The CDR3 is 14 residues long.

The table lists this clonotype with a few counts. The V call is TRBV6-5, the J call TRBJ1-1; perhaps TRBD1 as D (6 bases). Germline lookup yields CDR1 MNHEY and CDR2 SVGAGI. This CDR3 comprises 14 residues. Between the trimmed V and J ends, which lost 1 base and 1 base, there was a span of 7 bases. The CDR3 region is CASSYYRENTEAFF. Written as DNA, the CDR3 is TGTGCCAGCAGTTACTACAGGGAGAACACTGAAGCTTTCTTT.

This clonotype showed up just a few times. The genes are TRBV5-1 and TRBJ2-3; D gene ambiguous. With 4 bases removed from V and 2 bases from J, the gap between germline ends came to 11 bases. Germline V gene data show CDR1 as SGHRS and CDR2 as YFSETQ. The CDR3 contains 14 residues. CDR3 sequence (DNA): TGCGCCAGCAGCCCCCCAGGCAACACAGATACGCAGTATTTT. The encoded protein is CASSPPGNTDTQYF.

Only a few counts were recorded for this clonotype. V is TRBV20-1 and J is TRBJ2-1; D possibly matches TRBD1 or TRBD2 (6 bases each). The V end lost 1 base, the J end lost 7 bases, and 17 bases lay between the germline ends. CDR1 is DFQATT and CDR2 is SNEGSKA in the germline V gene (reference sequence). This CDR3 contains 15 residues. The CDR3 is CSARVPGGVGNEQFF. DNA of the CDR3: TGCAGTGCTAGAGTACCCGGGGGCGTAGGGAATGAGCAGTTCTTC.

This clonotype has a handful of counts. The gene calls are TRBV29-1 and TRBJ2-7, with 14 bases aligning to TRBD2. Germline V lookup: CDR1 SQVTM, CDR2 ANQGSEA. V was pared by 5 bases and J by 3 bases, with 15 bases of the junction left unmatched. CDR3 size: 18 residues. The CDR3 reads CSVSGGLGTSGRVYEQYF. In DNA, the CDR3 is TGCAGCGTTTCTGGGGGTTTGGGGACTAGCGGGAGAGTCTACGAGCAGTACTTC.